The 9 T cell receptor beta chains reported below all come from one sample, sequenced in a study of molecular identifiers for immune sequencing clone quantification. TCRdb passed the PCR reads through MiXCR, listing each CDR3 protein once. The sample lists about 630,000 distinct CDR3 sequences, around 25% occurring once. The sample taken for sequencing was naive CD8+ T cells from blood, with Jurkat cell RNA spiked in. Subset reported: FACS-sorted CD8+CD4-CCR7+CD45RA+ naive T cells. These TCRs come from a human donor in good health. Some libraries in this study had Jurkat cell RNA spiked in.

Concerning this clonotype itself: A much larger clone lies a single base off, so this may be a read error. V is TRBV11-2 and J is TRBJ2-3; D may be TRBD1 or TRBD2 (6 bases each). The CDR3 covers 14 residues. Germline V gene sequence: CDR1 SGHAT, CDR2 FQNNGV. In DNA, the CDR3 is TGTGCCAGCAGCTTTATGGGGGGCCCAGATACGCAGGATTTT. Its translation: CASSFMGGPDTQDF.

Ten or more counts support this clonotype. The rearrangement uses TRBV29-1 and TRBJ2-3; TRBD2 aligns across 8 bases. Germline lookup yields CDR1 SQVTM and CDR2 ANQGSEA. The CDR3 spans 15 residues. Trimming took 0 bases from V and 4 from J; bases not matched to a gene: 6. CDR3 in amino acids: CSVEDVAGSADTQYF. Here the CDR3 DNA reads TGCAGCGTTGAAGATGTAGCGGGAAGCGCAGATACGCAGTATTTT.

This clonotype has ten or more counts. The rearrangement uses TRBV6-5 and TRBJ2-3, with D possibly matching TRBD1 (5 bases). The V gene's germline CDR1 is MNHEY and CDR2 SVGAGI. Trimming stripped 6 bases from V and 0 bases from J, with 10 bases between. The CDR3 is 14 amino acids. CDR3 sequence: CASRPPGSTDTQYF. The DNA of the CDR3 is TGTGCCAGCAGACCCCCAGGGAGCACAGATACGCAGTATTTT.

Comment on this clonotype: A much larger clone differs by one base, so this may be a read error. This chain uses TRBV6-5 with TRBJ2-1; TRBD1 agrees at 12 bases. With the DNA end fitting TRBJ2-7 better, the J assignment may be wrong. This CDR3 has 14 amino acids. Germline V gives CDR1 MNHEY, CDR2 SVGAGI. The DNA for the CDR3 is TGTGCCAGCGGCGGGGACAGGGGGCTTCGTGAGCAGTACTTC. It encodes CASGGDRGLREQYF.

This clonotype is a singleton in its sample. Being one base from a much bigger clone, this may be a read error. This rearrangement joins TRBV2 to TRBJ2-3; D perhaps matches TRBD2 (5 bases). From germline, CDR1 is SNHLY and CDR2 FYNNEI. The ends were cut back, 6 bases at V and 1 base at J, with 17 bases in the middle. CDR3 length equals 16 residues. CDR3 sequence reads: CASRSSIAWGTDTQYF. DNA for the CDR3: TGTGCCAGCAGATCTAGTATAGCGTGGGGCACAGATACGCAGTATTTT.

The chain combines TRBV4-1 with TRBJ1-1; no firm D call. The CDR3 totals 14 residues. Germline CDR1 MGHRA, CDR2 YSYEKL. Trimming left V 0 bases short and J 10 bases short, with 15 bases between. This CDR3 is CASSQESAAPGAFF. CDR3 nucleotides: TGCGCCAGCAGCCAAGAAAGTGCGGCCCCTGGAGCTTTCTTT.

About this clonotype: Being one base from a much bigger clone, this may be a read error. The chain is built from TRBV12-3 or TRBV12-4 and TRBJ1-3, with D uncertain. The CDR3 spans 16 residues. Trimming cost V 1 base and J 11 bases, with 21 bases left between them. The CDR3 is CASSLGGVLRLDAIYF. The CDR3, as DNA: TGTGCCAGCAGTTTAGGCGGGGTTCTCAGATTGGACGCCATATATTTT.

This clonotype appeared many times. The gene calls are TRBV21-1 and TRBJ1-4; the table's D call of TRBD1 was not tested on the DNA. TRBV21-1 is termed a pseudogene. CDR3 length: 11 residues. Written as DNA, the CDR3 is TGTGCCAGCAGTCGGGATTCAAAACTGTTTTTT. Protein: CASSRDSKLFF.

This clonotype showed up just a few times. The chain couples TRBV4-3 to TRBJ2-7, with 10 bases aligning to TRBD1. Germline V gene lookup returns CDR1 LGHNA and CDR2 YSLEER. This CDR3 contains 17 residues. Trimming cost V 2 bases and J 5 bases; bases outside gene matches: 12. CDR3 nucleotide sequence: TGCGCCAGCAGCCAATCTCAATCCGGGACAGGGGCCCACGAGCAGTACTTC. Encoded protein: CASSQSQSGTGAHEQYF.